This entry lists 21 T cell receptor beta chains sequenced from one sample in a study of T cell responses to AZD1222 COVID-19 vaccine. This table comes from immunoSEQ multiplex PCR, and its TCRdb copy is limited to in-frame clones, with some not included. The data show 89,000 or so clones, roughly 84% seen once. Here the sequenced sample was peripheral blood, taken 28 days after the second AZD1222 dose. Source of these receptors: an adult who received the AZD1222 COVID-19 vaccine.

The chain combines TRBV7-9 with TRBJ2-7; D remains unclear. From germline, CDR1 is SEHNR and CDR2 FQNEAQ (reference sequence). Deletions cut 1 base from V and 4 bases from J, with 14 bases between. This CDR3 is 15 amino acids long. In DNA form, the CDR3 reads TGTGCCAGCAGCTTAGACCCCTCGCACAAATACGAGCAGTACTTC. Translated: CASSLDPSHKYEQYF.

This chain links TRBV5-1 with TRBJ1-1; D might be TRBD1 (5 bases). CDR1 SGHRS and CDR2 YFSETQ come from the germline V gene. The CDR3 length is 14 residues. V was cut by 3 bases and J by 2 bases, with 11 bases left in between. Here the CDR3 DNA reads TGCGCCAGCAGCTCCGGGACTAGCAACACTGAAGCTTTCTTT. It encodes CASSSGTSNTEAFF.

The V and J genes are TRBV7-2 and TRBJ2-1, with 11 bases matching TRBD2. Germline CDR1 SGHTA, CDR2 FQGNSA. This CDR3 is 15 amino acids long. After removal of 1 base from V and 7 bases from J, the junction contained 3 bases not matched to a gene. CDR3 sequence reads: CASSLVTSGRNEQFF. CDR3 sequence (DNA): TGTGCCAGCAGCTTAGTCACTAGCGGGAGAAATGAGCAGTTCTTC.

This sequence joins TRBV18 and TRBJ2-7; no clear D. V lost 0 bases and J 2 bases, leaving 8 bases between the germline ends. The germline gives CDR1 KGHSH, CDR2 LQKENI. The CDR3 totals 14 residues. CDR3 in amino acids: CASSPPGFPYEQYF. The CDR3 region has the DNA TGTGCCAGCTCACCACCGGGGTTCCCCTACGAGCAGTACTTC.

The rearrangement links TRBV19 to TRBJ1-6, with D perhaps TRBD1 (5 bases). Germline CDR1 is LNHDA and CDR2 is SQIVND (reference sequence). Trimming removed 7 bases at V and 5 bases at J, with 12 bases between. This CDR3 has 14 residues. The CDR3 protein is CASKSGTNNSPLHF. In DNA form, the CDR3 reads TGTGCCAGTAAATCCGGGACCAATAATTCACCCCTCCACTTT.

The V and J genes are TRBV18 and TRBJ1-1; D gene uncertain. V lost 2 bases and J 0 bases, leaving 7 bases between the germline ends. There are 14 residues in the CDR3. From germline, CDR1 is KGHSH and CDR2 LQKENI. The CDR3 coding sequence is TGTGCCAGCTCACCAGTAAGGGTGAACACTGAAGCTTTCTTT. As protein: CASSPVRVNTEAFF.

This clone occurred once. The chain uses TRBV29-1 and TRBJ2-1; 11 bases fit TRBD2. CDR1 and CDR2 from the germline V gene are SQVTM and ANQGSEA. The CDR3 sequence is 14 residues long. Unmatched junction bases numbered 1, after V lost 3 bases and J lost 3 bases. The CDR3 loop is CSVDTSGSYNEQFF. The CDR3 DNA reads as TGCAGCGTTGATACTAGCGGGAGCTACAATGAGCAGTTCTTC.

This chain uses TRBV5-4 with TRBJ2-7, with D perhaps matching TRBD1 or TRBD2 (6 bases each). CDR3 length: 14 residues. Germline-derived CDR1 and CDR2 are SGHNT and YYREEE (reference sequence). The V gene lost 3 bases and the J gene lost 3 bases, with 13 bases spanning the gap. CDR3 residues: CASSSGGGGYEQYF. The DNA of the CDR3 is TGTGCCAGCAGCTCCGGTGGAGGGGGCTACGAGCAGTACTTC.

The chain has TRBV7-2 and TRBJ2-1; TRBD1 agrees at 7 bases. The germline V gene encodes CDR1 SGHTA and CDR2 FQGNSA. The junction had 5 bases not matched to a gene; V was cut back by 1 base and J by 5 bases. The length of the CDR3 is 15 residues. The DNA for the CDR3 is TGTGCCAGCAGCTTAGAGGGGACAGTTAACAATGAGCAGTTCTTC. Amino acid sequence: CASSLEGTVNNEQFF.

The chain couples TRBV7-9 to TRBJ1-2; D might be TRBD1 (6 bases). Trimming removed 5 bases from V and 5 bases from J, with 18 bases in between. CDR3 length: 15 residues. The germline gives CDR1 SEHNR, CDR2 FQNEAQ (reference sequence). The CDR3 DNA reads TGTGCCAGCAGCGCCTCCGTACAGGGAGGATATGGCTACACCTTC. Encoded protein: CASSASVQGGYGYTF.

This chain connects TRBV29-1 to TRBJ2-7, with no clear D. Germline V gene data show CDR1 as SQVTM and CDR2 as ANQGSEA. The CDR3 consists of 11 residues. The CDR3 reads CRATKGSEQYF. The CDR3 coding sequence is TGCAGAGCTACTAAAGGATCCGAGCAGTACTTC.

The chain carries TRBV18 and TRBJ2-7, with a possible D match to TRBD2 (5 bases). The ends were cut back, 4 bases at V and 5 bases at J, with 9 bases in the middle. The CDR3 has 12 amino acids. CDR1 KGHSH and CDR2 LQKENI come from the germline V gene. CDR3 nucleotide sequence: TGTGCCAGCTCACTCAGGCGGGACGAGCAGTACTTC. Translation gives CASSLRRDEQYF.

V and J are TRBV28 and TRBJ1-1; D is unclear. The germline V gene has CDR1 MDHEN and CDR2 SYDVKM. Trimming stripped 4 bases from V and 7 bases from J, with 10 bases between. There are 12 residues in the CDR3. The CDR3 spells CASSSRELEAFF. As DNA, the CDR3 is TGTGCCAGCAGTTCGAGGGAACTTGAAGCTTTCTTT.

The chain uses TRBV28 and TRBJ1-2, with D hard to call. The CDR3 covers 12 residues. Trimming took off 3 bases at V and 9 bases at J, with 11 bases between the two ends. Germline V gives CDR1 MDHEN, CDR2 SYDVKM. CDR3 loop: CASSFLLLSYTF. The CDR3 coding sequence is TGTGCCAGCAGTTTTCTCCTTTTGAGCTACACCTTC.

This sequence joins TRBV11-2 and TRBJ2-6; D is perhaps TRBD1 (5 bases). The CDR3 length is 16 residues. The V gene's germline CDR1 is SGHAT and CDR2 FQNNGV. The V end lost 4 bases, the J end lost 2 bases, and 12 bases lay between the germline ends. CDR3 nucleotide sequence: TGTGCCAGCAGCTCCAGGGCCGCCGCTGGGGCCAACGTCCTGACTTTC. This codes for CASSSRAAAGANVLTF.

The rearrangement joins TRBV27 to TRBJ2-1, with TRBD1 identical over 9 bases. CDR1 MNHEY and CDR2 SMNVEV come from the germline V gene (reference sequence). The CDR3 is 14 residues long. V lost 6 bases, J lost 10 bases, and 10 bases stayed unmatched. The CDR3 nucleotides read TGTGCCAGCAGCCGACGGACAGGGGAGGGCGAGCAGTTCTTC. Encoded protein: CASSRRTGEGEQFF.

The CDR3 here is CASSTRGGSYNEQFF. The CDR3, as DNA: TGTGCCAGCAGCACCCGCGGGGGCTCCTACAATGAGCAGTTCTTC. The genes are TRBV7-9 and TRBJ2-1, with 7 bases lining up with TRBD2. The CDR3 extends over 15 amino acids. With V trimmed by 5 bases and J by 0 bases, 4 bases remained unmatched. Germline lookup yields CDR1 SEHNR and CDR2 FQNEAQ (reference sequence).

The rearrangement joins TRBV2 to TRBJ2-7, with D perhaps TRBD1 (6 bases). The CDR3 runs 14 residues. CDR1 is SNHLY, CDR2 FYNNEI, per germline. V was pared by 4 bases and J by 3 bases, with 13 bases between. The CDR3, as DNA: TGTGCCAGCAGTGGGGACACCTGGGACTACGAGCAGTACTTC. Its translation: CASSGDTWDYEQYF.

The V gene is TRBV13, the J gene TRBJ2-7, with D perhaps TRBD1 (5 bases). The V gene's germline CDR1 is PRHDT and CDR2 FYEKMQ (reference sequence). CDR3 size: 13 residues. V lost 3 bases and J lost 3, with 9 bases in between. CDR3 sequence reads: CASSFDRNYEQYF. In DNA form, the CDR3 reads TGTGCCAGCAGCTTCGACAGAAACTACGAGCAGTACTTC.

The rearrangement joins TRBV5-4 to TRBJ2-5; 10 bases match TRBD2. Germline CDR1 reads SGHNT; CDR2 reads YYREEE (reference sequence). After removal of 0 bases from V and 3 bases from J, the junction contained 5 bases not matched to a gene. This CDR3 has 16 residues. The CDR3: CASSLVAGTSEETQYF. The CDR3 DNA sequence: TGTGCCAGCAGCTTGGTAGCCGGGACTAGCGAAGAGACCCAGTACTTC.

This sequence joins TRBV10-1 and TRBJ2-7, with 9 bases matching TRBD1. Germline-derived CDR1 and CDR2 are WNHNN and SYGVQD (reference sequence). V shed 0 bases, J shed 2 bases, and the junction held 2 bases outside the gene matches. The CDR3 spans 15 residues. The CDR3 loop is CASSESGTGPYEQYF. CDR3 nucleotide sequence: TGCGCCAGCAGTGAGTCCGGGACAGGGCCCTACGAGCAGTACTTC.